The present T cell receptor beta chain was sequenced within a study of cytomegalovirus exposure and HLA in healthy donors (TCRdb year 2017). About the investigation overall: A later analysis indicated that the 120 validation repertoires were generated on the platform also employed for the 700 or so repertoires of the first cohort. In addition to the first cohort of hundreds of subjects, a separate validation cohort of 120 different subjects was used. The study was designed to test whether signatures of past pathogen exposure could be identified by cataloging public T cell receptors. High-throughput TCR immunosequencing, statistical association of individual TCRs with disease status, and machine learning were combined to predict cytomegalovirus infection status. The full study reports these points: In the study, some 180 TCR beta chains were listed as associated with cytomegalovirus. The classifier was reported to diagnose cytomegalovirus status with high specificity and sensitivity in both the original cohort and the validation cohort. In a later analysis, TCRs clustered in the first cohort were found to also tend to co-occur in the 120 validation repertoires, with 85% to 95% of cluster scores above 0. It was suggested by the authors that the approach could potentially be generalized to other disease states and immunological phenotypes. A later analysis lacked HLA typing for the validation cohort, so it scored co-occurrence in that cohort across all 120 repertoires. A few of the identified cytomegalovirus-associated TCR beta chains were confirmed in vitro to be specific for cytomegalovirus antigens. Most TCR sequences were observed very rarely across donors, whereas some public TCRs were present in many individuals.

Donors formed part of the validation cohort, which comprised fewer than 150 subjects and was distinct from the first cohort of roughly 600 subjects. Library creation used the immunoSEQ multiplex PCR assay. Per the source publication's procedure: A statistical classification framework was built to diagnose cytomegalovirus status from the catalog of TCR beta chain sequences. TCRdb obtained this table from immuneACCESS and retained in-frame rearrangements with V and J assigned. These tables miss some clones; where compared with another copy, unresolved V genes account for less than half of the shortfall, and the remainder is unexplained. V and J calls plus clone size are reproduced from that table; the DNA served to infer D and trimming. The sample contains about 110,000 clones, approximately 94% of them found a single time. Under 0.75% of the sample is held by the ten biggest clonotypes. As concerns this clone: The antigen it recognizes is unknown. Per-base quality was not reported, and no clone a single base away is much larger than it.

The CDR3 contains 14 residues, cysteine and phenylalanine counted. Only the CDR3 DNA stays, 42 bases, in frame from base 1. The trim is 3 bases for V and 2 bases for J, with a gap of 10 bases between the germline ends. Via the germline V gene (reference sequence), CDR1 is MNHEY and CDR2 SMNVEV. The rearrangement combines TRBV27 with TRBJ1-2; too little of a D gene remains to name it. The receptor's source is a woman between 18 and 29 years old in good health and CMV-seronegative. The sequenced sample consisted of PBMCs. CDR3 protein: CASSLGRMNYGYTF. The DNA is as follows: TGTGCCAGCAGTTTGGGCAGGATGAACTATGGCTACACCTTC.